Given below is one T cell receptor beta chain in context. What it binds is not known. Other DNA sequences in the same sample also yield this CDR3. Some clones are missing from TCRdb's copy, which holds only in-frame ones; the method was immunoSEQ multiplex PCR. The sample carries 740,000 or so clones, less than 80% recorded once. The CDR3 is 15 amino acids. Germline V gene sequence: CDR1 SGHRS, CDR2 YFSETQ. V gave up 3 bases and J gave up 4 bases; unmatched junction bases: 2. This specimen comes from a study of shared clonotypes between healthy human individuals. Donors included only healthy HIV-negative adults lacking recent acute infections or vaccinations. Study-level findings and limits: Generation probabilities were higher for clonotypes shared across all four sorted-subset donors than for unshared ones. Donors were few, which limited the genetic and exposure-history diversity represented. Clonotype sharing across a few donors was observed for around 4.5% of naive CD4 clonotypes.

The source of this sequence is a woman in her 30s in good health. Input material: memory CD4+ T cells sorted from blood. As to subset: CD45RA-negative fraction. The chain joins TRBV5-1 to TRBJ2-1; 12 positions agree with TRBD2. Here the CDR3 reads CASSSGLAGYNEQFF. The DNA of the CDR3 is TGCGCCAGCAGCTCAGGACTAGCGGGGTACAATGAGCAGTTCTTC.